Listed below are T cell receptor beta chains from one sample, sequenced in a study of T cells in Graves' hyperthyroidism and ophthalmopathy. From the multiplex PCR reads, TCRdb called clonotypes with MiXCR, one entry per CDR3 protein. Of 300,000 to 450,000 distinct CDR3 sequences listed, 15% to 20% are singletons. Sequences were obtained from blood. The receptors shown here come from a woman aged 25 to 39 with Graves' hyperthyroidism that later progressed to Graves' ophthalmopathy. Both conserved end residues are part of each CDR3.

V	J	CDR3
TRBV28	TRBJ1-6	CASSFVLGGGSPLHF
TRBV18	TRBJ2-3	CASSWGETSTDTQYF
TRBV29-1	TRBJ1-2	CSAVGPRDTENYGYTF
TRBV24-1	TRBJ2-4	CATSDEGYIQYF
TRBV5-6	TRBJ1-6	CASSLQGVSSPLHF
TRBV6-1	TRBJ1-1	CASSPTGGSRNTEAFF
TRBV5-1	TRBJ1-1	CASSLEQGWTEAFF
TRBV18	TRBJ2-7	CASSPYGTTDEQYF
TRBV27	TRBJ2-3	CASSLAGFSTDTQYF
TRBV19	TRBJ2-7	CASSIIPRTGPYEQYF
TRBV5-6	TRBJ2-1	CASSVGAGGNEQFF
TRBV29-1	TRBJ1-2	CSVEDLGRGDYGYTF
TRBV30	TRBJ1-3	CAWSVGGSGNTIYF
TRBV2	TRBJ1-5	CASIRDSVNLAQHF
TRBV28	TRBJ2-2	CASSWTRTVRNTGELFF
TRBV20-1	TRBJ2-7	CSAKGTTRAEQYF
TRBV2	TRBJ2-2	CASSEELAVGELFF
TRBV20-1	TRBJ2-7	CSARPWTDVTTYEQYF
TRBV28	TRBJ1-2	CASNVPGQGLGGYTF
TRBV12-3/TRBV12-4	TRBJ2-7	CASSLPPRYEQYF
TRBV2	TRBJ2-3	CASSITGTSGTADTDTQYF
TRBV2	TRBJ1-4	CASSRAGSIGGADEKLFF
TRBV10-3	TRBJ2-6	CAISQGIPSGANVLTF
TRBV27	TRBJ2-3	CASSLSVNEDTQYF
TRBV20-1	TRBJ1-5	CSATRQGSNQPQHF
TRBV12-3/TRBV12-4	TRBJ2-5	CASSLNGFQETQYF
TRBV11-2	TRBJ1-4	CASSLDQAGSGEKLFF
TRBV5-1	TRBJ2-1	CASSKGTGGLNEQFF
TRBV11-2	TRBJ2-4	CASRRSGKETLAKNIQYF
TRBV24-1	TRBJ2-2	CATRGAGTENTGELVF
TRBV4-1	TRBJ1-1	CASSHPGMNTEAFF
TRBV20-1	TRBJ2-1	CSAGTSGVNEQFF
TRBV25-1	TRBJ2-3	CASSGTTGPTDTQYF
TRBV20-1	TRBJ2-1	CSARGIQGLQQFF
TRBV3-1	TRBJ2-3	CASRETSGTDTQYF
TRBV18	TRBJ1-1	CASSPPGGRRATEAFF
TRBV7-9	TRBJ1-2	CASSLGRSTRQGNYGYTF
TRBV19	TRBJ1-6	CASTQEFNSPLHF
TRBV20-1	TRBJ2-7	CSAGGRGSSYEQYF
TRBV28	TRBJ2-7	CASSLGGGLSYEQYF
TRBV28	TRBJ1-5	CASQTIDSNQPQHF
TRBV29-1	TRBJ2-3	CSVIDRGQADTQYF
TRBV4-1	TRBJ1-3	CASSQDHGVNTIYF
TRBV27	TRBJ1-4	CASRKTGFEKLFF
TRBV12-3/TRBV12-4	TRBJ2-7	CASSFGLRARGYEQYF
TRBV7-2	TRBJ1-3	CASSLAGGQAGNTIYF
TRBV11-3	TRBJ2-3	CASSPRLAGGPDTQYF
TRBV10-3	TRBJ2-2	CAISEPVLAGYTGELFF